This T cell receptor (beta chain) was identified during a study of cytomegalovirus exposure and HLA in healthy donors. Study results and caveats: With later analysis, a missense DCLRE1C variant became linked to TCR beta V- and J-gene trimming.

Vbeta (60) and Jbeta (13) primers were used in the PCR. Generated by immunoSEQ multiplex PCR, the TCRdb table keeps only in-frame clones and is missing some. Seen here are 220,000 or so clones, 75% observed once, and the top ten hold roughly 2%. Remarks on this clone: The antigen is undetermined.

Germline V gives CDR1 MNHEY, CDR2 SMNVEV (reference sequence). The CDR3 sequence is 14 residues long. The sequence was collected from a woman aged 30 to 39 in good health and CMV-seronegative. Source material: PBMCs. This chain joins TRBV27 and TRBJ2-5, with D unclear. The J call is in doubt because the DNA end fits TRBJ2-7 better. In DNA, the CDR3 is TGTGCCAGCAGTTTAAGACCAGGCACGTACGAGCAGTACTTC. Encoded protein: CASSLRPGTYEQYF.